This T cell receptor beta chain was found in a study of blood T cell repertoires in COVID-19. Study background: From the United States, Italy and Spain came samples of acute and convalescent COVID-19.

CDR3 size: 16 residues. The ends lost 0 bases at V and 7 bases at J; junction bases unmatched: 8. Per the germline V gene, CDR1 is SGDLS and CDR2 is YYNGEE. Under the authors' procedure: Nucleated cell counts were estimated from reference gene primer amplification. Method: immunoSEQ multiplex PCR; TCRdb's copy keeps in-frame clones and lacks some. V and J calls and clone size are given by that table; D and trimming were obtained from the DNA. The sample has approximately 210,000 clones; roughly four fifths are singletons. This clone was detected a few times. The chain couples TRBV9 to TRBJ2-1, with TRBD2 matching over 9 bases. The sample was peripheral blood. The TCR comes from a woman aged 40 to 49 with acute or convalescent COVID-19. The DNA of the CDR3 is TGTGCCAGCAGCGTAGAGGCGGGGGGGTTCGAAAATGAGCAGTTCTTC. Translating it yields CASSVEAGGFENEQFF.